These T cell receptor beta chains were read from a single sample in a study of T-cell reconstitution after alpha-beta-depleted transplantation in children. MiXCR was run by TCRdb on the PCR reads, yielding one entry per CDR3 protein. The sample consists of fewer than 400,000 distinct CDR3 sequences, about a fifth of them appearing once. Specimen: PBMCs from the stem cell graft donor, collected from the stem cell graft. The receptor set was obtained from a human donor who donated a stem cell graft to a child with acute myeloid leukemia. CDR3s include the opening cysteine and the closing phenylalanine or tryptophan. A D gene is named only where the DNA matches it firmly. Where a row states a size, it is once, few, many or the class of an expanded clone; other rows omit it.

J	size	V	D	CDR3	DNA
TRBJ2-5	few	TRBV12-3/TRBV12-4	-	CASSFRWYPFWETQYF	TGTGCCAGCAGTTTCAGGTGGTATCCATTCTGGGAGACCCAGTACTTC
TRBJ2-7	-	TRBV9	-	CASSVGSHSYEQYF	TGTGCCAGCAGCGTAGGCTCCCACTCCTACGAGCAGTACTTC
TRBJ1-1	few	TRBV10-3	TRBD1	CAISEGGPQNTEAFF	TGTGCCATCAGTGAAGGGGGCCCACAGAACACTGAAGCTTTCTTT
TRBJ2-3	few	TRBV9	TRBD2	CASSVAGSGSTDTQYF	TGTGCCAGCAGCGTAGCTGGTAGCGGGAGCACAGATACGCAGTATTTT
TRBJ1-5	-	TRBV6-1	TRBD1	CASSRDRRNQPQHF	TGTGCCAGCAGCCGGGACAGGCGTAATCAGCCCCAGCATTTT
TRBJ1-2	-	TRBV27	TRBD1	CASSPGQGWGGYTF	TGTGCCAGCAGTCCCGGACAGGGGTGGGGCGGCTACACCTTC
TRBJ2-7	-	TRBV5-1	TRBD1	CASRQPGQGAYEQYF	TGCGCCAGCAGACAACCGGGACAGGGGGCCTACGAGCAGTACTTC
TRBJ2-5	few	TRBV24-1	-	CATSGTEGQETQYF	TGTGCCACCAGTGGGACAGAGGGTCAAGAGACCCAGTACTTC
TRBJ2-7	few	TRBV24-1	TRBD1	CATSDPGTGLEQYF	TGTGCCACCAGTGACCCCGGGACAGGGCTCGAGCAGTACTTC
TRBJ2-5	few	TRBV19	TRBD1	CASSIKQGARKTQYF	TGTGCCAGTAGTATAAAACAGGGGGCGCGAAAGACCCAGTACTTC
TRBJ2-5	-	TRBV20-1	TRBD1	CSAYRYTGEETQYF	TGCAGCGCCTATCGGTATACAGGGGAAGAGACCCAGTACTTC
TRBJ2-2	-	TRBV9	TRBD2	CASSPSGLAGDELFF	TGTGCCAGCAGCCCCTCGGGACTAGCGGGAGATGAGCTGTTTTTT
TRBJ2-1	few	TRBV10-1	-	CASSEKAGRNRNEQFF	TGCGCCAGCAGTGAGAAGGCGGGGAGGAATCGCAATGAGCAGTTCTTC
TRBJ2-3	many	TRBV15	TRBD2	CATSTGLAETDTQYF	TGTGCCACCAGCACCGGACTAGCGGAGACAGATACGCAGTATTTT
TRBJ2-7	-	TRBV7-8	-	CASSLSVYYEQYF	TGTGCCAGCAGCTTATCAGTTTACTACGAGCAGTACTTC